Listed below are T cell receptor beta chains from one sample, sequenced in a study of post-analysis software for immune sequencing data. TCRdb reanalysed the PCR reads using MiXCR and keeps one entry per CDR3 protein. Of about 430,000 distinct CDR3 sequences listed, approximately 38% are singletons. Specimen: blood. Receptors were obtained from a girl aged 2-15 years with multiple sclerosis. The CDR3 runs from the conserved cysteine through the conserved F or W. Fields, in order: D gene, clone size, J gene, V gene, CDR3 DNA, CDR3 protein. D genes are given only for firm matches. The listing skips clone size in some rows; elsewhere it reads once, few, many or a size class.

>TRBD2|-|TRBJ2-7|TRBV29-1
TGCAGCGTTGAAGGTCAGCGGGAGAACGAGCAGTACTTC
CSVEGQRENEQYF
>TRBD1|-|TRBJ2-2|TRBV20-1
TGCAGTGCTTTTTACTCAGGGGGCACCGGGGAGCTGTTTTTT
CSAFYSGGTGELFF
>TRBD2|few|TRBJ2-7|TRBV20-1
TGCAGCCCGACTAGCGGGCATCTCCTCGAGCAGTACTTC
CSPTSGHLLEQYF
>TRBD2|few|TRBJ2-7|TRBV11-2
TGTGCCAGCAGCCCAAAAATTTTAACTAGCGGGAGCTACGAGCAGTACTTC
CASSPKILTSGSYEQYF
>-|-|TRBJ2-4|TRBV4-3
TGCGCCAGCAGCCCACGGCGAGAAGGGGCCAAAAACATTCAGTACTTC
CASSPRREGAKNIQYF
>TRBD1|-|TRBJ2-3|TRBV4-1
TGCGCCAGCAGCCAAGATCCTCCAGGGGGAAACACAGATACGCAGTATTTT
CASSQDPPGGNTDTQYF
>-|-|TRBJ2-5|TRBV7-7
TGTGCCAGCAGCTTAGAGGCTAAGCAAGAGACCCAGTACTTC
CASSLEAKQETQYF
>-|few|TRBJ2-7|TRBV2
TGTGCCAGCAGGGACAGCCCTGCCTACGAGCAGTACTTC
CASRDSPAYEQYF
>-|few|TRBJ1-4|TRBV29-1
TGCAGCGTTGCACCCACAGGCAGTGAAAAACTGTTTTTT
CSVAPTGSEKLFF
>-|once|TRBJ2-7|TRBV29-1
TGCAGCGTTAGGGGGGCCCTAACCTACGAGCAGTACTTC
CSVRGALTYEQYF
>TRBD1|few|TRBJ2-3|TRBV6-6
TGTGCCAGCGCCGCCGGGACAGGGGGACAACACACAGATACGCAGTATTTT
CASAAGTGGQHTDTQYF
>TRBD2|once|TRBJ2-7|TRBV5-1
TGCGCCAGCAGACCGGGACTAGCGGGAGACTACGAGCAGTACTTC
CASRPGLAGDYEQYF
>TRBD2|few|TRBJ2-1|TRBV20-1
TGCAGTGCTACCGACCGACTAGCGGGGAACAATGAGCAGTTCTTC
CSATDRLAGNNEQFF
>TRBD1|few|TRBJ1-2|TRBV28
TGTGCCAGCAGCGCTTCCTACCTGGACAGGGACAGTGGTGGCTACACCTTC
CASSASYLDRDSGGYTF
>TRBD1|few|TRBJ1-5|TRBV4-2
TGTGCCAGCAGCCAAGACAGGGGGTCATTTCAGCCCCAGCATTTT
CASSQDRGSFQPQHF
>-|few|TRBJ2-7|TRBV27
TGTGCCAGCAGTTTATGGGGGGCCAGCTACGAGCAGTACTTC
CASSLWGASYEQYF
>-|few|TRBJ2-3|TRBV6-5
TGTGCCAGCAGTCGCCGGCTGAGCACAGATACGCAGTATTTT
CASSRRLSTDTQYF
>TRBD2|few|TRBJ2-1|TRBV9
TGTGCCAGCAGCGTAGGGGGGCTAGCGGGGAATAATGAGCAGTTCTTC
CASSVGGLAGNNEQFF
>-|-|TRBJ2-1|TRBV24-1
TGTGCCACCAGTGATGCGCGGACAGGGAGGGATGAGCAGTTCTTC
CATSDARTGRDEQFF
>-|many|TRBJ1-4|TRBV5-1
TGCGCCAGCAGCTTGTTTCCCGGGGGCGATAGTGAAAAACTGTTTTTT
CASSLFPGGDSEKLFF
>-|-|TRBJ2-3|TRBV12-3/TRBV12-4
TGTGCCAGCAGTTTAAAGCAGACAACAGATACGCAGTATTTT
CASSLKQTTDTQYF
>TRBD1|-|TRBJ2-3|TRBV12-3/TRBV12-4
TGTGCCAGCACCTGGGGACAGGGAGGAGATACGCAGTATTTT
CASTWGQGGDTQYF
>-|few|TRBJ2-5|TRBV7-3
TGTGCCAGCAGCTTAAATCACAGGGCCCCGGGGGAGACCCAGTACTTC
CASSLNHRAPGETQYF
>TRBD1|few|TRBJ1-2|TRBV7-6
TGTGCCAGCAGCATAGGGACAGGGGTTGTCGATGGCTACACCTTC
CASSIGTGVVDGYTF
>-|few|TRBJ2-5|TRBV29-1
TGCAGCGTTGGGCTGACCCAAGAGACCCAGTACTTC
CSVGLTQETQYF
>-|-|TRBJ2-5|TRBV5-1
TGCGCCAGCTTGGATACAGGGAAAGGAGAGACCCAGTACTTC
CASLDTGKGETQYF
>-|-|TRBJ1-2|TRBV20-1
TGCAGTGCTAGAATAGGGGATCGCGGCTACACCTTC
CSARIGDRGYTF
>TRBD1|few|TRBJ1-1|TRBV12-3/TRBV12-4
TGTGCCAGCAGTCCCGGGACAGGTTTGGGAACTGAAGCTTTCTTT
CASSPGTGLGTEAFF
>-|-|TRBJ2-7|TRBV29-1
TGCAGCGCTATATGGGACGGCTCCTACGAGCAGTACTTC
CSAIWDGSYEQYF
>-|-|TRBJ2-3|TRBV20-1
TGCAGTGCTCCACACGGGGAGGGGGGACTTCAGTATTTT
CSAPHGEGGLQYF
>TRBD1|-|TRBJ2-7|TRBV6-5
TGTGCCAGCAGGGACAGGGTCTACGAGCAGTACTTC
CASRDRVYEQYF
>-|-|TRBJ1-5|TRBV10-2
TGCGCCAGCAGTGAGTCGGTGTATCAGCCCCAGCATTTT
CASSESVYQPQHF
>TRBD1|few|TRBJ1-5|TRBV20-1
TGCAGTGCTAGACAGGGGGCGCGCAATCAGCCCCAGCATTTT
CSARQGARNQPQHF
>TRBD1|-|TRBJ1-1|TRBV7-6
TGTGCCAGCAGCACAGACAGGGGAGGGGACACTGAAGCTTTCTTT
CASSTDRGGDTEAFF
>-|few|TRBJ2-7|TRBV28
TGTGCCAGCAGTTCCGCCCGTCGGGGAGGCGAGCAGTACTTC
CASSSARRGGEQYF
>-|-|TRBJ2-7|TRBV18
TGTGCCAGCTCACCAACAGGGATGGAAGACGAGCAGTACTTC
CASSPTGMEDEQYF
>-|few|TRBJ2-3|TRBV7-8
TGTGCCAGCAGCCCTACTAGCAGGCCTAGCACAGATACGCAGGATTTT
CASSPTSRPSTDTQDF
>TRBD2|few|TRBJ2-7|TRBV20-1
TGCAGTGCTAGTAAAGCGGGGGGGGCCTACGAGCAGTACTTC
CSASKAGGAYEQYF
>-|-|TRBJ1-5|TRBV20-1
TGCAGTGCTAGCAGGGATTACAATCAGCCCCAGCATTTT
CSASRDYNQPQHF
>TRBD1|-|TRBJ2-1|TRBV7-2
TGTGCCAGCAGCCCAATGCCGGGACAGAACTTCTACAATGAGCAGTTCTTC
CASSPMPGQNFYNEQFF
>-|few|TRBJ1-3|TRBV12-3/TRBV12-4
TGTGCCAGCAGGACGCTTTCCGGAAACACCATATATTTT
CASRTLSGNTIYF
>TRBD2|-|TRBJ2-7|TRBV20-1
TGCAGTGCTGATGCGGGAGGGGCCTACGAGCAGTACTTC
CSADAGGAYEQYF
>-|-|TRBJ2-7|TRBV20-1
TGCAGTGCTAAACCTGACAAATCCTACGAGCAGTACTTC
CSAKPDKSYEQYF
>TRBD2|-|TRBJ2-7|TRBV20-1
TGCAGTGCTAGGCTTACCCGGCGGGGGGTGTACGAGCAGTACTTC
CSARLTRRGVYEQYF
>TRBD2|few|TRBJ2-5|TRBV27
TGTGCCAGCAGTTTATCACCAGCGGGAATACCAAAGCAAGAGACCCAGTACTTC
CASSLSPAGIPKQETQYF
>-|-|TRBJ2-5|TRBV11-1
TGTGCCAGCAGCTTAGTCACAGTCCAAGAGACCCAGTACTTC
CASSLVTVQETQYF
>-|-|TRBJ2-4|TRBV24-1
TGTGCCACCAGTGATTCAGGCGGACTCCCGGACAAAAACATTCAGTACTTC
CATSDSGGLPDKNIQYF
>TRBD1|few|TRBJ2-1|TRBV5-1
TGCGCCAGCAGCTTGGGAATGAGGACAGGGGGGGTCAATGAGCAGTTCTTC
CASSLGMRTGGVNEQFF
>-|once|TRBJ2-7|TRBV29-1
TGCAGCGTTGCCCCCCGCAGTGGGACTTACAATGAGCAGTACTTC
CSVAPRSGTYNEQYF